Below are 20 T cell receptor beta chains sequenced from a single sample in a study of blood T cells in healthy people across ages. A J-beta primer mix and a sample-barcoded 5' primer were used in a second PCR of roughly 6 to 12 cycles. In TCRdb, the 5' RACE reads were re-called with MiXCR into one record per CDR3 protein. The data contain around 990,000 distinct CDR3 sequences, approximately 25% of them singletons. These data were likewise used in another study, on T cells of mothers and their children.

The source material was blood. The source of these receptors is a girl aged 2 to 9 in good health.

The chain is built from TRBV12-5 and TRBJ2-7, with TRBD1 identical over 7 bases. Germline CDR1 and CDR2: LGHNT and FRNRAP. After removal of 5 bases from V and 2 bases from J, the junction contained 3 bases not matched to a gene. This CDR3 is 13 amino acids long. CDR3 in DNA: TGTGCTAGTGGTCAGGGGGTACCCTACGAGCAGTACTTC. It translates to CASGQGVPYEQYF.

This clonotype appeared many times. V is TRBV7-2 and J is TRBJ2-3; 11 bases line up with TRBD2. The CDR3 totals 14 residues. CDR1 and CDR2 from the germline V gene are SGHTA and FQGNSA. V shed 3 bases and J 5 bases; nucleotides not matched to a gene: 1. The DNA for the CDR3 is TGTGCCAGCAGCTTTGGACTAGCGGGAGATACGCAGTATTTT. It translates to CASSFGLAGDTQYF.

The chain is built from TRBV20-1 and TRBJ2-1; TRBD2 matches at 7 bases. This CDR3 region has 16 residues. J lost 0 bases, V lost 6 bases, and 11 bases had no gene match. Germline values: CDR1 DFQATT, CDR2 SNEGSKA (reference sequence). CDR3 sequence (DNA): TGCAGTGCCCTTCCTACAGCGGGACTCTCCTACAATGAGCAGTTCTTC. This gives the protein CSALPTAGLSYNEQFF.

This clonotype was counted a few times. It is unclear where the CDR3 begins or ends on the DNA, so no DNA is shown, and the CDR3 is as TCRdb lists it. The J gene is TRBJ1-6, the V gene TRBV28. Germline V CDR1 and CDR2: MDHEN, SYDVKM. The CDR3 is made up of 17 amino acids, end residues included. Here the CDR3 reads CASSFLADSSHNSPLHF.

About this clonotype: One end of the junction does not line up with germline, which may come from a read error. The chain has TRBV11-2 and TRBJ1-3, with a tentative D call TRBD1 (6 bases). Germline V gene data show CDR1 as SGHAT and CDR2 as FQNNGV. The CDR3 extends over 16 amino acids. CDR3 sequence: CASSLGAGDTGNTIYF. CDR3 DNA sequence: TGTGCCAGCAGTTTAGGGGCAGGGGATACTGGAAACACCATATATTTT.

The chain carries TRBV7-3 and TRBJ1-2; TRBD1 might be the D (5 bases). V gave up 1 base and J gave up 2 bases, with 8 bases separating them. This CDR3 has 14 amino acids. Germline assignment: CDR1 SGHTA and CDR2 FQGTGA. The CDR3 here is CASSLNGGNYGYTF. Written as DNA, the CDR3 is TGTGCCAGCAGCTTAAACGGGGGGAACTATGGCTACACCTTC.

This clonotype was seen ten or more times. The CDR3 sequence: CASSQDSGHEQFF. In DNA, the CDR3 is TGCGCCAGCAGCCAAGACTCCGGCCATGAGCAGTTCTTC. This rearrangement joins TRBV4-3 to TRBJ2-1; no clear D gene. The germline gives CDR1 LGHNA, CDR2 YSLEER. The ends were cut back, 0 bases at V and 8 bases at J, with 8 bases in the middle. The CDR3 has 13 amino acids.

V is TRBV27 and J is TRBJ1-1, with D possibly being TRBD1 (6 bases). CDR3 length equals 14 residues. The V end was cut by 2 bases, the J end by 3 bases, with 10 bases between. Germline V gene sequence: CDR1 MNHEY, CDR2 SMNVEV (reference sequence). In nucleotides, the CDR3 is TGTGCCAGCAGTTTACAGGGGCGGTACACTGAAGCTTTCTTT. It specifies CASSLQGRYTEAFF.

This clonotype was seen more than once but under ten times. The chain employs TRBV19 and TRBJ1-1; D is uncertain. Germline V gives CDR1 LNHDA, CDR2 SQIVND (reference sequence). Between the trimmed V and J ends, which lost 3 bases and 5 bases, there was a span of 10 bases. There are 13 residues in the CDR3. The CDR3 spells CASSMNGRTEAFF. The CDR3 DNA sequence: TGTGCCAGTAGTATGAATGGGAGGACTGAAGCTTTCTTT.

J is TRBJ2-4 and V is TRBV4-2; D is ambiguous. Germline assignment: CDR1 LGHNA and CDR2 YNFKEQ. The V and J ends lost 1 base and 0 bases respectively, with 13 bases between them. CDR3 length equals 17 residues. This CDR3 reads CASSQGLRAIAKNIQYF. The CDR3, as DNA: TGTGCCAGCAGCCAAGGATTGCGTGCAATAGCCAAAAACATTCAGTACTTC.

In its sample, this clonotype was seen a few times. The rearrangement joins TRBV3-1 to TRBJ2-5, with D perhaps being TRBD1 or TRBD2 (5 bases each). Near its end, the DNA agrees better with TRBJ2-7, so the J call may be wrong. CDR1 is LGHDT, CDR2 YNNKEL, per germline (reference sequence). The CDR3 extends over 15 amino acids. For the CDR3, the DNA is TGTGCCAGCAGCCAAGATCTCGGGGCATCCTACGAGCAGTACTTC. Its translation: CASSQDLGASYEQYF.

The sample holds a few counts of this clonotype. The chain has TRBV29-1 and TRBJ2-7, with 10 bases fitting TRBD1. V shed 7 bases, J shed 5 bases, and the junction held 11 bases outside the gene matches. Germline assignment: CDR1 SQVTM and CDR2 ANQGSEA. The CDR3 runs to 14 residues. CDR3 protein: CSASTPGQGNEQYF. Here the CDR3 DNA reads TGCAGCGCGTCCACGCCGGGACAGGGGAACGAGCAGTACTTC.

V gene TRBV28 combines with J gene TRBJ2-3; D unresolved. The CDR3 sequence is 15 residues long. Trimming shortened V by 1 base and J by 2 bases, and 10 bases separated the two germline ends. Germline CDR1 is MDHEN and CDR2 is SYDVKM. The CDR3 DNA reads as TGTGCCAGCAGTTTATCTAGGGTTGACACAGATACGCAGTATTTT. It is translated as CASSLSRVDTDTQYF.

The CDR3 here is CASSQEPTTGNYGYTF. The CDR3 DNA follows: TGTGCCAGCAGCCAAGAGCCCACCACAGGGAACTATGGCTACACCTTC. The chain uses TRBV4-2 and TRBJ1-2; perhaps TRBD1 as D (6 bases). Germline-derived CDR1 and CDR2 are LGHNA and YNFKEQ. CDR3 length equals 16 residues. V shed 0 bases and J shed 2 bases, with 13 bases lying between them.

As to this clonotype: At one end the junction does not follow the germline gene, possibly because of a read error. CDR3 residues: CASNLRSPSGRDEQFF. The CDR3 DNA is TGTGCCAGCAACTTAAGATCGCCCAGCGGGAGGGATGAGCAGTTCTTC. The V call is TRBV7-9, the J call TRBJ2-1; TRBD2 agrees at 10 bases. CDR1 and CDR2 from the germline V gene are SEHNR and FQNEAQ (reference sequence). The CDR3 length is 16 residues.

This clonotype has just a few counts. J is TRBJ2-1 and V is TRBV11-3; the match to TRBD1 covers 12 bases. Germline assignment: CDR1 SGHNT and CDR2 YENEEA. This CDR3 spans 15 amino acids. After removal of 5 bases from V and 10 bases from J, the junction contained 9 bases not matched to a gene. Here the CDR3 reads CASSKGQGALMEQFF. CDR3 sequence (DNA): TGTGCCAGCAGCAAGGGACAGGGGGCGTTGATGGAGCAGTTCTTC.

This clonotype turned up a few times. J is TRBJ1-6 and V is TRBV12-3 or TRBV12-4; 7 nucleotides agree with TRBD1. The CDR3 runs to 13 residues. Trimming at V came to 3 bases and at J to 10 bases, leaving 3 bases not matched to a gene. The CDR3 DNA follows: TGTGCCAGCAGTTTCACAGGGGACTCACCCCTCCACTTT. Amino acids: CASSFTGDSPLHF.

This clonotype turned up a few times. The chain joins TRBV27 to TRBJ2-5, with unresolved D. The V and J ends lost 6 bases and 2 bases respectively, with 13 bases between them. Germline loops: CDR1 MNHEY, CDR2 SMNVEV (reference sequence). This CDR3 has 14 amino acids. This CDR3 is CASSSTLQQETQYF. CDR3 bases: TGTGCCAGCAGCTCGACTTTGCAGCAAGAGACCCAGTACTTC.

About this clonotype itself: A junction end diverges from the germline sequence, so it may reflect a read error. This rearrangement joins TRBV20-1 to TRBJ2-1; D is undetermined. The CDR3 contains 17 residues. CDR1 DFQATT and CDR2 SNEGSKA come from the germline V gene (reference sequence). In nucleotides, the CDR3 is TGCAGCGCTAATGGGGATGAAGAAAAGTTCCCCTACAATGAGCAGTTCTTC. This sequence encodes CSANGDEEKFPYNEQFF.

The chain uses TRBV15 and TRBJ2-7; 7 bases map to TRBD2. J was trimmed by 5 bases and V by 2 bases; bases with no gene match: 9. The CDR3 covers 15 residues. CDR1 LNHNV and CDR2 YYDKDF come from the germline V gene (reference sequence). The CDR3 here is CATSRYRTSSDEQYF. The CDR3 nucleotides are TGTGCCACCAGCAGATACCGGACTAGTTCGGACGAGCAGTACTTC.